The text below deals with one TCR beta chain. It lacks a known antigen. Qualities for individual bases were not recorded, and no much larger clone is one base off. The CDR3 numbers 14 residues from cysteine through phenylalanine. Of all the DNA, just the CDR3 is kept, 42 bases in frame from base 1. V loses 5 bases, J loses 4 bases, and the germline ends lie 12 bases apart. Based on the germline V gene, the CDR1 and CDR2 sequences are SGHTA and FQGNSA. Using the deep immunoSEQ assay, TCR CDR3 regions were amplified from genomic DNA by multiplex PCR. Extracted genomic DNA from each cell subset was distributed evenly across all wells of several immunoSEQ 96-well plates, and each plate was treated as a replicate. Each replicate PCR for sorted subsets received around 200 ng genomic DNA, equal to 30,000 or so T cell genomes. The purified libraries were quantified using a Qubit 3.0 fluorometer, sized with a Bioanalyzer 2100, and then quantified again using the KAPA Library Quantification kit. A separate single-read 150-cycle Illumina NextSeq 550 flow cell was used to sequence each immunoSEQ 96-well plate. From the authors' description of their analysis: The immunoSEQ output contained only junctional sequences without quality scores, so filtering could not match that applied to full-length reads. To assign V/J genes and CDR3, sequences were annotated using PyIR, a Python wrapper for IgBLAST v1.9, with IMGT germline references. Any read was removed if the V/J assignment was weak (E-value above 1e-6), the CDR3 was missing, or the read contained stop codons, out-of-frame junctions, or ambiguous translated residues. V3J clonotypes were defined as sequences sharing the same inferred V gene, J gene, and CDR3 amino acid sequence. Percentage overlap between repertoires was calculated by dividing the number of shared unique clonotypes by the size of the smaller repertoire. Repertoire richness was assessed with RTK rarefaction, the Chao1 estimator, and Recon v2.1 estimates of unobserved clonotypes. OLGA was used to compute generation probabilities for all TCRbeta clonotypes that the gDNA method yielded from several donors. The immuneACCESS repertoire file appears here via TCRdb, limited to in-frame rearrangements. These files lack a portion of the clones; in checked studies, under half of the deficit traces to unresolved V genes, and the cause of the others is not known. V and J calls and clone size are given by that table; D and trimming were obtained from the DNA. Counted in this sample were millions of clones; about 92% of them appeared once. The top ten constitute around 0.14% of the sample.

These data belong to a study of shared clonotypes between healthy human individuals (dated by TCRdb to 2018 to 2020). In terms of the full investigation: The cohort comprised a couple of women and a few men aged 18 to 49 years. Blood TCR repertoires of several healthy adults were deeply sequenced to estimate repertoire size and the extent of clonotype sharing between individuals. For each donor, CD4 naive and CD4 memory were each given three plates, CD8 naive was given two plates, and CD8 memory was given one plate. Leukapheresis yielded between about 0.85 and 10 billion PBMCs per donor. To increase sequencing depth and limit assay-specific biases, different laboratories used diverse techniques to prepare libraries and sequence TCR repertoires. General conclusions and limits of the study: Approximately 5% of naive CD4, 3% to 4% of naive CD8, 2.3% of memory CD4, and more than 0.35% of memory CD8 clonotypes were shared across a few donors. Because the study included only a small number of donors, the genetic and exposure-history diversity represented was limited. Compared with non-shared clonotypes, clonotypes shared by all four sorted-subset donors had higher generation probabilities. Pairwise subsampling led to the expectation that sequencing depth would affect the degree of clonotype sharing among donors. Naive subsets generally had larger estimated clonotype richness than memory subsets. Sampling was restricted to blood, and TCR repertoires in tissue are likely to differ from TCR repertoires in blood. Rarefaction of sorted-subset datasets indicated incomplete sequencing despite the large sequencing depth.

The donors were healthy, HIV-negative adults with no recently reported acute infections or vaccinations. All donors were Caucasian adults living in Nashville, Tennessee, USA. Magnetic negative selection was used to enrich CD4+ T cells, after which naive cells were positively selected on CD45RA and the negative fraction became the memory subset. Blood was obtained by leukapheresis, after which PBMCs were separated by Ficoll-Histopaque density gradient centrifugation and cryopreserved in liquid nitrogen vapor phase. Purity and quantity of every magnetically sorted T cell population were checked by analytical flow cytometry. Genomic DNA was isolated from each sorted fraction and quantified by UV absorbance on a Nanodrop 2000c.

The V and J genes are TRBV7-2 and TRBJ2-1; the D gene assignment is perhaps TRBD1 or TRBD2, with each matching 5 bases. The receptor comes from a man between 18 and 35 years old in good health. Sequencing was done on a sample of naive CD4+ T cells sorted from blood. The cell subset or site label, as the study defines it: CD45RA+ positively selected. The nucleotides are TGTGCCAGCAGCCCCCGGGGCGCATACAATGAGCAGTTCTTC. Its protein reads: CASSPRGAYNEQFF.